These 8 T cell receptor beta chains share one sample of origin, sequenced in a study of cytomegalovirus exposure and HLA in healthy donors. The PCR contained 60 Vbeta and 13 Jbeta primers. Here immunoSEQ multiplex PCR was the method, and the copy in TCRdb shows in-frame clones only, minus some. Of roughly 93,000 clones in the sample, roughly 70% were seen once. The sample taken for sequencing was PBMCs. These receptors originate from a male donor in good health and CMV-seronegative.

This sequence joins TRBV7-8 and TRBJ2-7; 7 bases line up with TRBD2. The CDR3 totals 15 residues. The junction had 8 bases not matched to a gene; V was cut back by 1 base and J by 5 bases. The germline V gene has CDR1 SGHVS and CDR2 FQNEAQ. In DNA, the CDR3 is TGTGCCAGCAGCTTAGAGGGCGGGAGTGGTCACGAGCAGTACTTC. Amino acid sequence: CASSLEGGSGHEQYF.

The V gene is TRBV4-2, the J gene TRBJ1-1; the D gene is possibly TRBD1 (5 bases). CDR1 LGHNA and CDR2 YNFKEQ come from the germline V gene. V was cut by 3 bases and J by 5 bases, with 10 bases left in between. This CDR3 spans 13 amino acids. The CDR3 region is CASSQYGGTEAFF. The CDR3, as DNA: TGTGCCAGCAGCCAGTACGGGGGAACTGAAGCTTTCTTT.

The chain recombines TRBV6-1 with TRBJ1-3, with D unclear. This CDR3 is built from 15 residues. V dropped 8 bases and J dropped 0 bases, with 14 bases sitting between them. From germline, CDR1 is MNHNS and CDR2 SASEGT. The CDR3 protein is CASLVDGSSGNTIYF. Written as DNA, the CDR3 is TGTGCCAGCCTCGTGGATGGGAGCTCTGGAAACACCATATATTTT.

The V gene is TRBV28, the J gene TRBJ1-5, with a weak D call TRBD1 (6 bases). Trimming cost V 7 bases and J 11 bases, with 15 bases left between them. The length of the CDR3 is 12 residues. Germline-derived CDR1 and CDR2 are MDHEN and SYDVKM. The CDR3 DNA reads TGTGCCAGCAAAACAGGGAATATCGCCCAGCATTTT. Protein product: CASKTGNIAQHF.

The gene calls are TRBV7-6 and TRBJ1-2; TRBD1 aligns across 10 bases. The V segment lost 5 bases and the J segment 9 bases; nucleotides outside the gene matches: 12. This CDR3 is built from 15 residues. The germline gives CDR1 SGHVS, CDR2 FNYEAQ. The CDR3 is CASSPSTGGAGSYTF. As DNA, the CDR3 is TGTGCCAGCAGCCCTTCGACAGGGGGCGCCGGCAGCTACACCTTC. Complete variable domain (other parts from reference TRBV7-6 and TRBJ1-2): GAGVSQSPRYKVTKRGQDVALRCDPISGHVSLYWYRQALGQGPEFLTYFNYEAQQDKSGLPNDRFSAERPEGSISTLTIQRTEQRDSAMYRCASSPSTGGAGSYTFGSGTRLTVV.

The J gene is TRBJ1-5, the V gene TRBV2, with D possibly TRBD1 on 6 matching bases. The CDR3 covers 14 residues. The V and J ends lost 3 bases and 9 bases respectively, with 15 bases between them. The germline V gene has CDR1 SNHLY and CDR2 FYNNEI. The CDR3: CASSEQDSTRPQHF. CDR3 nucleotide sequence: TGTGCCAGCAGTGAGCAGGACAGTACAAGGCCCCAGCATTTT.

The rearrangement uses TRBV5-1 and TRBJ1-5; D gene unclear. CDR1 is SGHRS, CDR2 YFSETQ, per germline. This CDR3 comprises 15 residues. Trimming removed 0 bases from V and 0 bases from J, with 7 bases in between. CDR3: CASSLGGNSNQPQHF. CDR3 nucleotide sequence: TGCGCCAGCAGCTTGGGAGGGAATAGCAATCAGCCCCAGCATTTT.

The V gene is TRBV13, the J gene TRBJ2-1; 9 bases align to TRBD2. The germline V gene encodes CDR1 PRHDT and CDR2 FYEKMQ (reference sequence). There are 16 residues in the CDR3. With 3 bases clipped from V and 4 bases from J, the junction kept 7 bases outside the gene matches. The CDR3 reads CASSFEGTSSYNEQFF. The DNA of the CDR3 is TGTGCCAGCAGCTTTGAGGGGACTAGCTCTTACAATGAGCAGTTCTTC.